This T cell receptor beta chain was recovered during a study of blood T cell repertoires in COVID-19. Overall study: Spain, Italy and the United States supplied samples that represented acute and convalescent COVID-19.

Sequencing was performed with immunoSEQ multiplex PCR; in TCRdb, only in-frame clones are kept and a portion is missing. The repertoire holds 300,000 or so clones, with around 87% as singletons. Germline V lookup: CDR1 SGHTA, CDR2 FQGNSA. The CDR3 runs 13 residues. The ends were cut back, 1 base at V and 5 bases at J, with 8 bases in the middle. The clonotype originates from a woman aged 50 to 60 who had recovered from COVID-19. Sequencing was performed on peripheral blood. V gene TRBV7-2 combines with J gene TRBJ1-1; maybe TRBD1 (6 bases). This CDR3 reads CASSLVRGTEAFF. CDR3 nucleotides: TGTGCCAGCAGCTTAGTTAGGGGGACTGAAGCTTTCTTT.